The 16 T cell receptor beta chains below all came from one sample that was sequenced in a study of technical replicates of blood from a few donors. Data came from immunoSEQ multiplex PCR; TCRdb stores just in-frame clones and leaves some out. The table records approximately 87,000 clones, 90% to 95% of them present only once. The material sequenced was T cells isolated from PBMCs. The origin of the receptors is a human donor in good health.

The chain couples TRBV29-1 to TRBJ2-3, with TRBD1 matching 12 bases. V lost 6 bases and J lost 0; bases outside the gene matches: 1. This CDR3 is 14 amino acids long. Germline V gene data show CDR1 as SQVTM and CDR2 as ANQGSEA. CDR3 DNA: TGCAGCGTGGGACAGGGGGCTAGCACAGATACGCAGTATTTT. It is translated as CSVGQGASTDTQYF.

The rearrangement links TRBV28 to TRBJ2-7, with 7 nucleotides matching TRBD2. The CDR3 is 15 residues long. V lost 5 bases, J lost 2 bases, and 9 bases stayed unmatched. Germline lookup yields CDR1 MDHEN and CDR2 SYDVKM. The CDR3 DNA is TGTGCCAGCAGTACGGGACTACGTACTCCCTACGAGCAGTACTTC. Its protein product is CASSTGLRTPYEQYF.

CDR3: CASSPYASGTYNEQFF. The CDR3 DNA reads TGTGCCAGCAGCCCCTATGCTAGCGGGACCTACAATGAGCAGTTCTTC. The chain combines TRBV7-3 with TRBJ2-1; TRBD2 matches 9 bases. Germline V lookup: CDR1 SGHTA, CDR2 FQGTGA. Trimming removed 5 bases from V and 2 bases from J; junction bases left unmatched: 7. CDR3 length: 16 amino acids.

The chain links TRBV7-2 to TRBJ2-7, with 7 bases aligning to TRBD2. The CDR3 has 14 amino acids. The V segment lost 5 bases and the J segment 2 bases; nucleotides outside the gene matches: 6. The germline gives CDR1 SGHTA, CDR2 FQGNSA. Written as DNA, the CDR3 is TGTGCCAGCAGCCGAGCGGGGAAAGCCTACGAGCAGTACTTC. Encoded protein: CASSRAGKAYEQYF.

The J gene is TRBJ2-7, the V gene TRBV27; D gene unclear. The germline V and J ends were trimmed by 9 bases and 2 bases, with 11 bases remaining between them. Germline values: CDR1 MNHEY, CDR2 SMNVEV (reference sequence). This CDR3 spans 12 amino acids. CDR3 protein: CASSQIPYEQYF. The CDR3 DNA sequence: TGTGCCAGTTCCCAGATCCCCTACGAGCAGTACTTC.

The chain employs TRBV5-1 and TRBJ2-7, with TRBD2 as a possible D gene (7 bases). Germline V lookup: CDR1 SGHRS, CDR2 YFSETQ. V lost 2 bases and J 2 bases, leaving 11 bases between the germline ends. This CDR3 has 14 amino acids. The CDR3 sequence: CASSFMGGPYEQYF. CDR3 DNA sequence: TGCGCCAGCAGCTTTATGGGGGGGCCCTACGAGCAGTACTTC.

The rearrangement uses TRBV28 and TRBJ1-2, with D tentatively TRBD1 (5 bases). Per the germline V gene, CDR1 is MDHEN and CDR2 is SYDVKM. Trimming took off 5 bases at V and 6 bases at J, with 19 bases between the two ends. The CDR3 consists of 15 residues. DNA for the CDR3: TGTGCCAGCAGTAACGTAGCGGGGGAAATAGATGGCTACACCTTC. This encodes CASSNVAGEIDGYTF.

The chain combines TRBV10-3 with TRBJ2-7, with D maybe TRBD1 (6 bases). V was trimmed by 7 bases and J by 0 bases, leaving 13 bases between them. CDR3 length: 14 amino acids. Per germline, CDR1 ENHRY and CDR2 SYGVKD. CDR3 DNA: TGTGCCATCAACTCAGGGGCGAGCTCCTACGAGCAGTACTTC. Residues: CAINSGASSYEQYF.

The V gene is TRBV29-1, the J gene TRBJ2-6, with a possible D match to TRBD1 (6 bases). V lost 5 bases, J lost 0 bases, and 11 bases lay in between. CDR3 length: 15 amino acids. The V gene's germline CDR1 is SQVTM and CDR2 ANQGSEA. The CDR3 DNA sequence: TGCAGCGTTATTGGGGGCAGCTCTGGGGCCAACGTCCTGACTTTC. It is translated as CSVIGGSSGANVLTF.

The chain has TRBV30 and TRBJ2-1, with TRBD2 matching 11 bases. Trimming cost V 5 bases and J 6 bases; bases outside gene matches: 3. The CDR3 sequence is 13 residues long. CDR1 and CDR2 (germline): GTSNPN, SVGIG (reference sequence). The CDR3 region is CAWVAGGPNEQFF. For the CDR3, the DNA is TGTGCCTGGGTAGCGGGAGGGCCCAATGAGCAGTTCTTC.

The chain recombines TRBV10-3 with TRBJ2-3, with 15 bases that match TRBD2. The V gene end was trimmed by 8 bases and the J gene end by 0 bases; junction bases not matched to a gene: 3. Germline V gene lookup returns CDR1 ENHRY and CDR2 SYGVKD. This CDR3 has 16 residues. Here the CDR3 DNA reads TGTGCCATCTCCGGGACTAGCGGGGGGAGCACAGATACGCAGTATTTT. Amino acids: CAISGTSGGSTDTQYF.

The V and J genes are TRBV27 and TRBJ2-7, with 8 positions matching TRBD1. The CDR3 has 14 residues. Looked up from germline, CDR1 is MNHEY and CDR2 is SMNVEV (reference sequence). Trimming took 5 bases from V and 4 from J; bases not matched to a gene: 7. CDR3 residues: CASSPSTGDYEQYF. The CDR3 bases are TGTGCCAGCAGTCCTTCGACAGGGGATTACGAGCAGTACTTC.

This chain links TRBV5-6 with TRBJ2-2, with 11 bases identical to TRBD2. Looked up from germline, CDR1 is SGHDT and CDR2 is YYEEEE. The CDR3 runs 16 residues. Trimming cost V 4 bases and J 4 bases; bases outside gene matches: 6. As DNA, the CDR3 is TGTGCCAGCAGCCTAGAACTAGCGGGAGTCACCGGGGAGCTGTTTTTT. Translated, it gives CASSLELAGVTGELFF.

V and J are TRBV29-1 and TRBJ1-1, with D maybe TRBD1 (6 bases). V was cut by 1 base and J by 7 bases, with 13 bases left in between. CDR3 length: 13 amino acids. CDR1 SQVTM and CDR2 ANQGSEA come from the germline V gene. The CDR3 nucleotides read TGCAGCGTTGAAGGTTTGGGGGCCCATGAAGCTTTCTTT. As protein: CSVEGLGAHEAFF.

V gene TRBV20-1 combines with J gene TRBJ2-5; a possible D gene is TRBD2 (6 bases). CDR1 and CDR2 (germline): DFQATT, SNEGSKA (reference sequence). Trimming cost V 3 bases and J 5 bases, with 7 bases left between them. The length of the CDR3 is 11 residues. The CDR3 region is CSASGRETQYF. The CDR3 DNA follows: TGCAGTGCTAGTGGGAGGGAGACCCAGTACTTC.

The CDR3 region has the DNA TGTGCCAGTAGCTCCCGGACTAGCACTACCCAAACCTACGAGCAGTACTTC. It is translated as CASSSRTSTTQTYEQYF. The chain is built from TRBV19 and TRBJ2-7; 8 bases line up with TRBD2. This CDR3 comprises 17 residues. The germline V gene encodes CDR1 LNHDA and CDR2 SQIVND (reference sequence). Unmatched junction bases numbered 15, after V lost 6 bases and J lost 2 bases. The full variable domain, completed using reference TRBV19 and TRBJ2-7, is DGGITQSPKYLFRKEGQNVTLSCEQNLNHDAMYWYRQDPGQGLRLIYYSQIVNDFQKGDIAEGYSVSREKKESFPLTVTSAQKNPTAFYLCASSSRTSTTQTYEQYFGPGTRLTVT.